One T cell receptor beta chain is described in this entry. This entry is derived from a study of shared clonotypes between healthy human individuals. Per germline, CDR1 SGDLS and CDR2 YYNGEE. Trimming removed 7 bases from V and 4 bases from J; junction bases left unmatched: 5. The CDR3 runs 13 residues. Naive CD8 cells comprised CD45RO-negative, CCR7-positively selected cells, excluding terminally differentiated effector memory CD45RA+ cells. Every contributor of samples was a Caucasian grown-up residing in Nashville, Tennessee. Template for every sorted-subset replicate PCR totaled about 0.2 ug DNA, around 33,000 T cell genomes. Sequencing used immunoSEQ multiplex PCR; TCRdb keeps in-frame clones, though not all of them. This table holds over 2,000,000 clones, 93% found once.

The source of this sequence is a young man in good health. Some clones in this sample may be carry-over from other donors' samples. The chain combines TRBV9 with TRBJ1-2, with TRBD1 identical over 9 bases. Sequencing was performed on naive CD8+ T cells from PBMCs. CDR3 in DNA: TGTGCCAGCGGGGGACAGGGCGCCTATGGCTACACCTTC. Amino acids: CASGGQGAYGYTF.